One TCR beta chain is described in this entry. Its antigen is not known. Data came from immunoSEQ multiplex PCR; TCRdb stores just in-frame clones and leaves some out. The sample yields about 36,000 clones, less than 85% seen once. The source of the sample is a study of pediatric ulcerative colitis. General study results and limits: No controls had the two rectal clonotypes shared by ulcerative colitis patients.

Before the diagnostic colonoscopy, ulcerative colitis patients were free of immunosuppressive medication. CDR1 is MNHEY and CDR2 is SMNVEV in the germline V gene (reference sequence). Deletions cut 1 base from V and 12 bases from J, with 7 bases between. CDR3 size: 12 residues. The chain employs TRBV27 and TRBJ1-6, with D unclear. The clonotype originates from a girl aged 10 to 17 with moderate ulcerative colitis. Sequencing was done on a sample of blood. The CDR3 bases are TGTGCCAGCAGTTTATTCCCTGGACCCCTCCACTTT. Translating gives CASSLFPGPLHF.